Sequencing of this TCR beta chain was carried out in a study of CD8 T cells in ankylosing spondylitis. Study-level results: Earlier reports found some motif variants in synovial fluid and blood in reactive arthritis.

This clonotype has a count of ten or more. Its specificity is not known. The ends were cut back, 4 bases at V and 11 bases at J, with 21 bases in the middle. The length of the CDR3 is 14 residues. Germline CDR1 SGHRS, CDR2 YFSETQ. Library preparation for TCR beta used quantitative 5'-RACE with molecular barcodes. In TCRdb, the 5' RACE reads were re-called with MiXCR into one record per CDR3 protein. The table has approximately 92,000 distinct CDR3 sequences, 8.8% seen once; the top ten hold approximately 4.6%. The sequencing input was blood, either unsorted or a sorted T cell fraction (not recorded which). This rearrangement joins TRBV5-1 to TRBJ1-1; a possible D gene is TRBD1 (6 bases). The source of this sequence is a male donor with ankylosing spondylitis or in good health (not recorded which). CDR3 loop: CASSPASQGTGAFF. CDR3 bases: TGCGCCAGCAGCCCGGCCTCTCAGGGGACTGGGGCTTTCTTT.